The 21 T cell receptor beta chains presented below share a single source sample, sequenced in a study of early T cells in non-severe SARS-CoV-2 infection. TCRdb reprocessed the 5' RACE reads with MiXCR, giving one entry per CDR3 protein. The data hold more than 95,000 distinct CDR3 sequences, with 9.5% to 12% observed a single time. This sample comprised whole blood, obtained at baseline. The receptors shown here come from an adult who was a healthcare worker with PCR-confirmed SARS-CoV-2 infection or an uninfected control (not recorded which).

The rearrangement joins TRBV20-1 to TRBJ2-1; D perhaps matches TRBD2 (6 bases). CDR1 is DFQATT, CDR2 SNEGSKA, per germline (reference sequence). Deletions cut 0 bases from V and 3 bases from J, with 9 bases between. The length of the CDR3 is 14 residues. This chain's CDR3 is CSARDMRDYNEQFF. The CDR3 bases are TGCAGTGCTAGAGATATGCGGGACTACAATGAGCAGTTCTTC.

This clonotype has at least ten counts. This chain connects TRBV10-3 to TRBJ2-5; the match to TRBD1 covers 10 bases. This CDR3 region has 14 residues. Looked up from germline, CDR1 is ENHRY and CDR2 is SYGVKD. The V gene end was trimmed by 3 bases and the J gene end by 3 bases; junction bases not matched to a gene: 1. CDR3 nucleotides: TGTGCCATCAGTGAAGGACAGGGGGAAGAGACCCAGTACTTC. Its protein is CAISEGQGEETQYF.

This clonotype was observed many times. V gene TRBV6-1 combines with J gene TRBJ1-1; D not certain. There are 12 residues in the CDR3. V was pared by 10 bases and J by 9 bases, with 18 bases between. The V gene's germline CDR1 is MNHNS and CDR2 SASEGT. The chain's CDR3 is CATGGGVRKAFF. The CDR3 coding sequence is TGTGCCACCGGCGGCGGGGTAAGGAAAGCTTTCTTT.

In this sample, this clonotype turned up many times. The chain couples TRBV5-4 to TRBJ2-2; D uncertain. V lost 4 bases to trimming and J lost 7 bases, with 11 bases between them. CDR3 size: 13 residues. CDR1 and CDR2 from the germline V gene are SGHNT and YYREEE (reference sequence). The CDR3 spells CASSQRRGGELFF. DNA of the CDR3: TGTGCCAGCAGCCAGAGGAGAGGCGGGGAGCTGTTTTTT. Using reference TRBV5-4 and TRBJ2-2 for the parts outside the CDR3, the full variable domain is ETGVTQSPTHLIKTRGQQVTLRCSSQSGHNTVSWYQQALGQGPQFIFQYYREEENGRGNFPPRFSGLQFPNYSSELNVNALELDDSALYLCASSQRRGGELFFGEGSRLTVL.

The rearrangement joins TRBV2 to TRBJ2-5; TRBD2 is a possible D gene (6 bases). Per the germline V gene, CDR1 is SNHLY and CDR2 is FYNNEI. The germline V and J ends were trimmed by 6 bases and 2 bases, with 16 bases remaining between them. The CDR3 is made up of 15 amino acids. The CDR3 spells CASSSGGTPQETQYF. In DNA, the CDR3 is TGTGCCAGCAGCTCTGGGGGGACTCCTCAAGAGACCCAGTACTTC.

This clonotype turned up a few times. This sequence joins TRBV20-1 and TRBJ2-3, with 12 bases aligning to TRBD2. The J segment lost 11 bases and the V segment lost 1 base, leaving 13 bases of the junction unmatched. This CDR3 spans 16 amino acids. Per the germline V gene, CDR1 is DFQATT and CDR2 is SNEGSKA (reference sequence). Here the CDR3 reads CSARGRLAGETEVQYF. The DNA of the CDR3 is TGCAGTGCTAGAGGGAGACTAGCGGGAGAAACCGAGGTGCAGTATTTT.

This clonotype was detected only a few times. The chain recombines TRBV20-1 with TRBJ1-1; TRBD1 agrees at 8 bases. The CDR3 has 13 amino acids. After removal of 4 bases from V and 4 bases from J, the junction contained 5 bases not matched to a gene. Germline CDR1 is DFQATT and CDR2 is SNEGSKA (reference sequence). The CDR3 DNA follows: TGCAGTGCTACCCCGACAGGGGTCACTGAAGCTTTCTTT. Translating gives CSATPTGVTEAFF.

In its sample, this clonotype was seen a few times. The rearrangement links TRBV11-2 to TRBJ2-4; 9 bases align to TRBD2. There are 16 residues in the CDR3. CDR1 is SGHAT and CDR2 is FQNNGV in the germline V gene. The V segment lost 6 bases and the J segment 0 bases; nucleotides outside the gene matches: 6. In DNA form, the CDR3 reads TGTGCCAGCAGACGACTAGCGGCAAAAGCCAAAAACATTCAGTACTTC. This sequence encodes CASRRLAAKAKNIQYF.

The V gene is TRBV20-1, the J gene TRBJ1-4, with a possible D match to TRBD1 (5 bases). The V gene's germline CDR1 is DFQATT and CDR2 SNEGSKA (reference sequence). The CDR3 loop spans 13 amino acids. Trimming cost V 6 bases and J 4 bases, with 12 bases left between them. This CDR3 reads CSAPREDNEKLFF. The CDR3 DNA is TGCAGTGCGCCCAGGGAAGATAATGAAAAACTGTTTTTT.

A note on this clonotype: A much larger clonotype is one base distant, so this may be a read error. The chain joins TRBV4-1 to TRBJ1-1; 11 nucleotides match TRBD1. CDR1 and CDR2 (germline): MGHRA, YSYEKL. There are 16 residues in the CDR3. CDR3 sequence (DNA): TGCGTCAGCAGCCAAGATTTAGGGACAGGGGGTAGTGAAGCTTTCTTT. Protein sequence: CVSSQDLGTGGSEAFF.

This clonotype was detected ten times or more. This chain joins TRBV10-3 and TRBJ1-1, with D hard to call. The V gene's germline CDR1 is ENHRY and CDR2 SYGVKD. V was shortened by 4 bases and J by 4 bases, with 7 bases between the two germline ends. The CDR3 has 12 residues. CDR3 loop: CAISGFGTEAFF. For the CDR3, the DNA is TGTGCCATCAGTGGATTCGGCACTGAAGCTTTCTTT.

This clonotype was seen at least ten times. The CDR3 is CASSFPTSGSGETQYF. The CDR3 DNA follows: TGTGCCAGCAGCTTCCCGACTAGCGGGAGTGGTGAGACCCAGTACTTC. This chain uses TRBV7-9 with TRBJ2-5; 12 bases are a match to TRBD2. CDR1 is SEHNR, CDR2 FQNEAQ, per germline (reference sequence). This CDR3 spans 16 amino acids. V trimming: 3 bases; J trimming: 5 bases; junction bases outside the gene matches: 7.

In DNA, the CDR3 is TGCGCCAGCAGCTTTAGTGGACCCCCAGATGAGACCCAGTACTTC. Its protein is CASSFSGPPDETQYF. The chain employs TRBV5-1 and TRBJ2-5; D unclear. V was trimmed by 2 bases and J by 5 bases, leaving 16 bases between them. This CDR3 has 15 amino acids. Germline values: CDR1 SGHRS, CDR2 YFSETQ. Variable domain in full (rest from reference TRBV5-1 and TRBJ2-5): KAGVTQTPRYLIKTRGQQVTLSCSPISGHRSVSWYQQTPGQGLQFLFEYFSETQRNKGNFPGRFSGRQFSNSRSEMNVSTLELGDSALYLCASSFSGPPDETQYFGPGTRLLVL.

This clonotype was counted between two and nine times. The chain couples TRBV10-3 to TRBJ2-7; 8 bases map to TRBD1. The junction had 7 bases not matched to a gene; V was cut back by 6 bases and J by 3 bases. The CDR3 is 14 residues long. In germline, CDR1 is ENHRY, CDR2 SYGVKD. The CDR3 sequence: CAIRRTGNIYEQYF. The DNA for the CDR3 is TGTGCCATCAGGCGGACAGGGAACATCTACGAGCAGTACTTC.

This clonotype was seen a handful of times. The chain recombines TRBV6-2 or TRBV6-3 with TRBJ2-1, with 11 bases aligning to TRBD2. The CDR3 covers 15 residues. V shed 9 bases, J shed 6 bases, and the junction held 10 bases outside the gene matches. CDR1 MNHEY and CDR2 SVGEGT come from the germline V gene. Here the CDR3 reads CASEEGLAGGNEQFF. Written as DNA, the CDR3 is TGTGCCAGTGAAGAGGGGCTAGCGGGAGGCAATGAGCAGTTCTTC.

DNA for the CDR3: TGCAGCGTTACAGCCGGGAGCTTAGCCGGGGAGCTGTTTTTT. This sequence encodes CSVTAGSLAGELFF. This chain links TRBV29-1 with TRBJ2-2; possibly TRBD2 for D (6 bases). Germline V gives CDR1 SQVTM, CDR2 ANQGSEA. This CDR3 contains 14 residues. V shed 5 bases and J shed 6 bases, with 16 bases lying between them.

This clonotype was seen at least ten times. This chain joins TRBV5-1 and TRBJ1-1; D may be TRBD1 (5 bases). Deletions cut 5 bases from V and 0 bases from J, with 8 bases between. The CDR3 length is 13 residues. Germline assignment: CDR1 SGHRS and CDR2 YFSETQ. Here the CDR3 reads CASRRQMNTEAFF. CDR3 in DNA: TGCGCCAGCAGGCGACAGATGAACACTGAAGCTTTCTTT. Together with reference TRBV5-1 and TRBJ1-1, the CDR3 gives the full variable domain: KAGVTQTPRYLIKTRGQQVTLSCSPISGHRSVSWYQQTPGQGLQFLFEYFSETQRNKGNFPGRFSGRQFSNSRSEMNVSTLELGDSALYLCASRRQMNTEAFFGQGTRLTVV.

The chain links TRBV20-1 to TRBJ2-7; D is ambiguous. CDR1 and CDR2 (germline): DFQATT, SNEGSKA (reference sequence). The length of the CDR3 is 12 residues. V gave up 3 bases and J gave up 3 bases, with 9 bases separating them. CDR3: CSASPESYEQYF. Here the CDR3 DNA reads TGCAGTGCTAGCCCGGAAAGCTACGAGCAGTACTTC.

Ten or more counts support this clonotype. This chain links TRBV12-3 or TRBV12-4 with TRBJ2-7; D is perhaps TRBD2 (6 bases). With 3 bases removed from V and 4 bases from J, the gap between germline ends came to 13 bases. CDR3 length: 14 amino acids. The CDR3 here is CASSFDGGGYEQYF. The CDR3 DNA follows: TGTGCCAGCAGTTTTGACGGGGGTGGATACGAGCAGTACTTC.

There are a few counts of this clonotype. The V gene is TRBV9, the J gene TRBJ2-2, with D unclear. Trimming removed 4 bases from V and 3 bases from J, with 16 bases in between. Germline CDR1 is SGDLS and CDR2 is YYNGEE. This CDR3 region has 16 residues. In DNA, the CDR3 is TGTGCCAGCAGCCCCCGCGGACCCCCCCACACCGGGGAGCTGTTTTTT. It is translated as CASSPRGPPHTGELFF. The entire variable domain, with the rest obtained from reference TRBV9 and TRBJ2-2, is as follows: DSGVTQTPKHLITATGQRVTLRCSPRSGDLSVYWYQQSLDQGLQFLIQYYNGEERAKGNILERFSAQQFPDLHSELNLSSLELGDSALYFCASSPRGPPHTGELFFGEGSRLTVL.

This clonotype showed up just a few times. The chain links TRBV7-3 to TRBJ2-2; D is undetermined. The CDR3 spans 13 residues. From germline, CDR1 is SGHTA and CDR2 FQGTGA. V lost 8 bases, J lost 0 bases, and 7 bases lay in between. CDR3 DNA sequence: TGTGCCAGCTCCGGCGCGAACACCGGGGAGCTGTTTTTT. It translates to CASSGANTGELFF.